This TCR beta chain was profiled in a study of OX40 agonist ivuxolimab in advanced cancers. For the study at large: Dose-escalation patients' cancers were hepatocellular carcinoma, melanoma, renal cell or head and neck cancer.

A note on this clone: Its antigen remains unidentified.

The CDR3 sequence is 14 residues long. V gave up 6 bases and J gave up 2 bases; unmatched junction bases: 6. Germline CDR1 reads MNHEY; CDR2 reads SMNVEV (reference sequence). Sequencing used immunoSEQ multiplex PCR; TCRdb keeps in-frame clones, though not all of them. The table has some 70,000 clones, 90% to 95% seen once. General study findings and limits: Averaged across samples, CD8+ T cells carried more expanded clones than CD4+ did.

The gene calls are TRBV27 and TRBJ1-2; 7 bases line up with TRBD1. The TCR comes from an adult with an advanced solid tumor such as melanoma, head and neck, liver or kidney cancer. This material consisted of CD4+ or CD8+ T cells sorted from blood, taken in a trial of the OX40 agonist ivuxolimab. As DNA, the CDR3 is TGTGCCAGCAGACCGACAGGGCGGAACTATGGCTACACCTTC. It encodes CASRPTGRNYGYTF.